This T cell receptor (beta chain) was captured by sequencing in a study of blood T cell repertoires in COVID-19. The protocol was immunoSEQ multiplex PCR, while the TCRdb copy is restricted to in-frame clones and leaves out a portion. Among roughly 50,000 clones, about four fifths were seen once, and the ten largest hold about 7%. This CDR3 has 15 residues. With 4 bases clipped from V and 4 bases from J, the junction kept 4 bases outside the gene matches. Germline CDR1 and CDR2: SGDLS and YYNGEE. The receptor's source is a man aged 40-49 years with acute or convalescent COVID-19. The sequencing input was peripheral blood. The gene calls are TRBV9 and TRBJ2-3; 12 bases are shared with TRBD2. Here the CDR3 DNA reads TGTGCCAGCAGCTTCCTAGCGGGGGGGGCAGATACGCAGTATTTT. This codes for CASSFLAGGADTQYF.